Each of the 4 T cell receptor beta chains below was sequenced from the same sample in a study of neoadjuvant anti-PD-1 for oral cavity cancer. The data were produced by immunoSEQ multiplex PCR, yet TCRdb's version contains in-frame clones alone and is incomplete. The repertoire holds 65,000 to 95,000 clones, with approximately 80% as singletons. This material consisted of PBMCs, taken before nivolumab (anti-PD-1) treatment. These receptors were collected from a person between 40 and 80 years old with oral cavity squamous cell carcinoma.

This clone was counted a few times. The V gene is TRBV7-8, the J gene TRBJ1-4; perhaps TRBD1 as D (5 bases). Per germline, CDR1 SGHVS and CDR2 FQNEAQ. The CDR3 consists of 16 residues. Trimming removed 4 bases at V and 0 bases at J, with 12 bases between. The CDR3 DNA follows: TGTGCCAGCAGCTCACCTAGGGGAACAACTAATGAAAAACTGTTTTTT. This codes for CASSSPRGTTNEKLFF.

The DNA of the CDR3 is TGTGCCACCAGCAGAGACGGGGAGGCCAGGGGAGGCTATGGCTACACCTTC. Protein product: CATSRDGEARGGYGYTF. The J gene is TRBJ1-2, the V gene TRBV15, with a tentative D call TRBD1 (6 bases). Trimming took off 0 bases at V and 4 bases at J, with 18 bases between the two ends. CDR1 LNHNV and CDR2 YYDKDF come from the germline V gene (reference sequence). The CDR3 extends over 17 amino acids.

The rearrangement uses TRBV19 and TRBJ2-6; D is unclear. The V end lost 2 bases, the J end lost 1 base, and 6 bases lay between the germline ends. Germline V CDR1 and CDR2: LNHDA, SQIVND (reference sequence). The CDR3 totals 15 residues. The CDR3 loop reads CASSIQASGANVLTF. Here the CDR3 DNA reads TGTGCCAGTAGTATACAGGCATCTGGGGCCAACGTCCTGACTTTC.

The chain couples TRBV5-4 to TRBJ2-5; 8 bases line up with TRBD2. The CDR3 is 15 residues long. V shed 4 bases, J shed 3 bases, and the junction held 8 bases outside the gene matches. CDR1 and CDR2 (germline): SGHNT, YYREEE (reference sequence). The CDR3 reads CASSGTSGSKETQYF. The CDR3 bases are TGTGCCAGCAGCGGGACCAGCGGGAGTAAAGAGACCCAGTACTTC.